The clone carrying this TCR beta chain was recorded a few times. The CDR3 is 15 residues long. Germline assignment: CDR1 SGHTA and CDR2 FQGTGA. The ends lost 3 bases at V and 0 bases at J; junction bases unmatched: 0. The sample originates from a study of blood T cell repertoires in COVID-19. The overall study: Sites in the United States, Italy and Spain provided acute and convalescent COVID-19 samples. In each case, the material was cDNA or gDNA derived from T cells, B-cell-depleted T cells, or PBMCs.

Original processing methods: Amplification of reference gene primers provided the estimated nucleated cell counts. TCRdb's copy holds only in-frame clones and misses some; the assay was immunoSEQ multiplex PCR. The V and J calls and clone size were taken over from that table, and D and trimming were inferred from the DNA. The sample has around 450,000 clones, about 89% seen once. This sequence joins TRBV7-3 and TRBJ2-2; 8 bases line up with TRBD1. The specimen sequenced was peripheral blood. The receptor was isolated from a woman aged 25 to 39 with acute or convalescent COVID-19. In DNA, the CDR3 is TGTGCCAGCAGCTTGGGACAGGCGAACACCGGGGAGCTGTTTTTT. Its translation is CASSLGQANTGELFF. Looking up the rest from reference TRBV7-3 and TRBJ2-2 gives the full variable domain: GAGVSQTPSNKVTEKGKYVELRCDPISGHTALYWYRQSLGQGPEFLIYFQGTGAADDSGLPNDRFFAVRPEGSVSTLKIQRTERGDSAVYLCASSLGQANTGELFFGEGSRLTVL.